The rows below give T cell receptor beta chains drawn from one sample of a study of blood T cell repertoires in COVID-19. Assay: immunoSEQ multiplex PCR; the TCRdb copy retains only in-frame clones and omits some. The sample yields under 150,000 clones, roughly 80% seen once. Sequenced: peripheral blood. The receptors shown here come from a man aged 50-59 years with acute or convalescent COVID-19. The CDR3 runs from the conserved cysteine through the conserved F or W. Each record gives: V gene, CDR3 protein.

V: TRBV5-6; CDR3: CASSPGPGNTEAFF
V: TRBV15; CDR3: CATSRGYGEDTGELFF
V: TRBV10-3; CDR3: CAIRELTGTEAFF
V: TRBV5-6; CDR3: CASSLFRGRGISGNTIYF
V: TRBV11-2; CDR3: CASSLNTGGNYGYTF
V: TRBV7-2; CDR3: CASSFLVSVGGGEQFF
V: TRBV5-1; CDR3: CASSLEASGGYNEQFF
V: TRBV5-1; CDR3: CASSLAGVAGGGEQYF
V: TRBV7-2; CDR3: CASSSGQINQPQHF
V: TRBV5-1; CDR3: CASSLGLASDEQFF
V: TRBV3-1/TRBV3-2; CDR3: CASSQGTSGVGNEQFF
V: TRBV3-1/TRBV3-2; CDR3: CASSPRTGAGNTVYF
V: TRBV5-1; CDR3: CASSFRSPTGMNTEAFF
V: TRBV6-1; CDR3: CASSEYSRGSLLFF
V: TRBV30; CDR3: CAWSLSEGGLHNEQFF
V: TRBV11-1; CDR3: CASSLLQSDYTF
V: TRBV5-4; CDR3: CASSLGPSGGRDTQYF
V: TRBV5-1; CDR3: CASSLAATNEKLFF